What follows is one T cell receptor beta chain and its context. No antigen is known for it. This CDR3 has 13 amino acids. CDR1 is SGHVS and CDR2 is FNYEAQ in the germline V gene. V was shortened by 5 bases and J by 3 bases, with 10 bases between the two germline ends. The sample is drawn from a study of PD-1 blockade in mismatch repair-deficient tumors. Assay: immunoSEQ multiplex PCR; the TCRdb copy retains only in-frame clones and omits some. There are fewer than 18,000 clones in the sample; about 80% occur only once, and about 10% lies in the top ten. The sample's time point: roughly 9-day in vitro stimulation with candidate neoantigen peptide 5.

The sample consisted of cells cultured in vitro, taken from a patient treated with pembrolizumab. The receptor was derived from an adult with mismatch repair-deficient cancer. This chain uses TRBV7-6 with TRBJ1-1, with D possibly matching TRBD1 (6 bases). Here the CDR3 DNA reads TGTGCCAGCAGCAAGGGACAATACACTGAAGCTTTCTTT. Translating gives CASSKGQYTEAFF.